Described below is a single TCR beta chain sequence and its context. This record belongs to a study of blood T cell repertoires in COVID-19. Study background: From the United States, Italy and Spain came samples of acute and convalescent COVID-19. Sample material is recorded as cDNA or gDNA derived from T cells, B-cell-depleted T cells, or PBMCs.

Profiled with immunoSEQ multiplex PCR; TCRdb holds only in-frame clones, not every one. The data contain roughly 290,000 clones, around 81% of them singletons. CDR3 length: 15 amino acids. Germline V gene data show CDR1 as MNHEY and CDR2 as SVGEGT. With V trimmed by 2 bases and J by 9 bases, 7 bases remained unmatched. The sequenced sample was peripheral blood. This clonotype was sampled from a woman aged 45-65 years with active or convalescent COVID-19. This sequence joins TRBV6-2 or TRBV6-3 and TRBJ2-1; 10 nucleotides line up with TRBD2. The CDR3 is CASSYRLAGASEQFF. In DNA form, the CDR3 reads TGTGCCAGCAGTTACAGGCTAGCGGGGGCGAGTGAGCAGTTCTTC.